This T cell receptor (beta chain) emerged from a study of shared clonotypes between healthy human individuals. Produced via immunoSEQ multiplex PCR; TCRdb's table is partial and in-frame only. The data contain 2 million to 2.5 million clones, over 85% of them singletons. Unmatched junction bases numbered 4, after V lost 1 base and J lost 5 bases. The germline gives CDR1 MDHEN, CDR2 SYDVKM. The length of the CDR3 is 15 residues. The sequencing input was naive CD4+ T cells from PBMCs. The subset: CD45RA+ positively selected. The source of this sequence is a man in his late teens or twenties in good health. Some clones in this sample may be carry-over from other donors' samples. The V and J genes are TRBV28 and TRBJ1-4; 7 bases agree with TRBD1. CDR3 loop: CASSLLGGQNEKLFF. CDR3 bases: TGTGCCAGCAGTTTATTAGGGGGACAGAATGAAAAACTGTTTTTT.